This T cell receptor (beta chain) came from a study of blood T cell repertoires in COVID-19. Study information: Sites across the United States, Italy and Spain contributed samples from acute and convalescent COVID-19.

Repertoires were generated with immunoSEQ multiplex PCR, while TCRdb's copy carries only in-frame clones and drops some. The table lists about 38,000 clones, approximately 80% of them singletons. Sequencing was performed on peripheral blood. This receptor was obtained from a man aged 55 to 69 with COVID-19, enrolled during active disease.

The CDR3 region is CASSPLTRQYNEQFF. CDR3 DNA: TGTGCCAGCAGCCCGCTTACGAGACAGTACAATGAGCAGTTCTTC. The chain has TRBV14 and TRBJ2-1; TRBD1 is a possible D gene (5 bases). The CDR3 contains 15 residues. The germline V gene encodes CDR1 SGHDN and CDR2 FVKESK. The ends were cut back, 4 bases at V and 4 bases at J, with 14 bases in the middle.